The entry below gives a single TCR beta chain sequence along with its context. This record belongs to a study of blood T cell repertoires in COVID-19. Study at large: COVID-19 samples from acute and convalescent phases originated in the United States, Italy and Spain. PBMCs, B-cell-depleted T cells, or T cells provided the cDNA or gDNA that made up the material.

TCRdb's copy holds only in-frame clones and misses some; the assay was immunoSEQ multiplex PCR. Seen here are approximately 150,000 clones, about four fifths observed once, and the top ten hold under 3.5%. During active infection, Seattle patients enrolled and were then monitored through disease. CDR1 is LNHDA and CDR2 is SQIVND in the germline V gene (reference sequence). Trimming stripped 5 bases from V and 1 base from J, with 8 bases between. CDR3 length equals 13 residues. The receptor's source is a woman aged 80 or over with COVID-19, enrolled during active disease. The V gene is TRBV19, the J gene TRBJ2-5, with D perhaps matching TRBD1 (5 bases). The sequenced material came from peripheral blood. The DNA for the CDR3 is TGTGCCAGTAGTTGGCAGGGCCAAGAGACCCAGTACTTC. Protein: CASSWQGQETQYF. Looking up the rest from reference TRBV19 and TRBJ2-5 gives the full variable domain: DGGITQSPKYLFRKEGQNVTLSCEQNLNHDAMYWYRQDPGQGLRLIYYSQIVNDFQKGDIAEGYSVSREKKESFPLTVTSAQKNPTAFYLCASSWQGQETQYFGPGTRLLVL.